This T cell receptor beta chain emerged from a study of tumor and adjacent non-tumor tissue in lung cancer. Study-wide background: Patients comprised about eleven adenocarcinoma, 2 squamous cell carcinoma and 1 small cell lung cancer. Notes on the study in general: Significantly higher TCR diversity was found in tumor than normal lung. In normal lung, the top 100 clones were significantly more dominant than in tumor.

TCRbeta libraries were built with three rounds of nested PCR, modified from ARM-PCR. TCRdb re-derived calls from the multiplex PCR reads in MiXCR, one entry per CDR3 protein. This sample has 60,000 to 85,000 distinct CDR3 sequences, with 76% found just once. No cell sorting was done before RNA was extracted from the tissue. This non-tumor lung sample came from over 3 cm beyond the tumor edge. Donors were chemotherapy-naive, newly diagnosed lung cancer surgical patients in China, August–late 2014. Comment on this clonotype: Antigen unknown. The conserved final phenylalanine or tryptophan is absent from the CDR3, which likely points to a read error.

The sequenced material came from distant non-tumor lung tissue. The sequence was obtained from a man aged 70-80 years with non-small cell lung cancer.

The CDR3 protein is CDSSYWDAGELFI. In nucleotides, the CDR3 is TGTGACAGCAGTTACTGGGACGCCGGGGAGCTGTTTATT. The V gene is TRBV6-5, the J gene TRBJ2-2; possibly TRBD1 or TRBD2 for D (5 bases each). The CDR3 totals 13 residues. Germline values: CDR1 MNHEY, CDR2 SVGAGI.